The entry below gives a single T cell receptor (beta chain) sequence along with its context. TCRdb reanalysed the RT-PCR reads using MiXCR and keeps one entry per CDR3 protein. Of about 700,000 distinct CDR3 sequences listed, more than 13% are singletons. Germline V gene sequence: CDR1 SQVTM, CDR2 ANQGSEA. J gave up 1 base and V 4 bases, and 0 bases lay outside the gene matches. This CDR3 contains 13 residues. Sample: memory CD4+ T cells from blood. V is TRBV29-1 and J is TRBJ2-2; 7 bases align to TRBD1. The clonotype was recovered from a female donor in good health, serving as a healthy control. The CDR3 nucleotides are TGCAGCGTTGGGACAGGGAACACCGGGGAGCTGTTTTTT. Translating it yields CSVGTGNTGELFF.